The next 13 T cell receptor beta chains were all read from a single sample in a study of shared clonotypes between healthy human individuals. The repertoire was sequenced with immunoSEQ multiplex PCR; TCRdb's copy has only in-frame clones and lacks some. This table holds approximately 1.5 million clones, approximately 98.5% found once. The sequenced sample was naive CD4+ T cells sorted from blood. Regarding subset: CD45RA+ positively selected. All receptors come from a man aged 30 to 45 in good health.

The V gene is TRBV19, the J gene TRBJ2-7; the D gene is possibly TRBD1 (6 bases). With 5 bases removed from V and 1 base from J, the gap between germline ends came to 15 bases. This CDR3 has 15 amino acids. Germline CDR1 reads LNHDA; CDR2 reads SQIVND (reference sequence). CDR3 in DNA: TGTGCCAGTAGTGCTCAGGGGTGGGTTTCCTACGAGCAGTACTTC. This encodes CASSAQGWVSYEQYF.

This chain joins TRBV29-1 and TRBJ2-7; 10 bases line up with TRBD2. V lost 7 bases to trimming and J lost 4 bases; unmatched junction nucleotides: 7. Germline CDR1 reads SQVTM; CDR2 reads ANQGSEA. The CDR3 has 13 residues. CDR3 loop: CSATSGTTYEQYF. In nucleotides, the CDR3 is TGCAGCGCTACTAGCGGGACTACATACGAGCAGTACTTC.

The V gene is TRBV7-2, the J gene TRBJ2-1; tentatively, D is TRBD2 (6 bases). Trimming pared 4 bases from V and 15 bases from J, leaving 16 bases between. The CDR3 runs to 12 residues. Germline V lookup: CDR1 SGHTA, CDR2 FQGNSA. The CDR3 reads CASSSTLRGLFF. CDR3 DNA: TGTGCCAGCAGCTCAACGTTGAGGGGACTGTTCTTC.

The rearrangement links TRBV11-2 to TRBJ2-7; D not certain. Per germline, CDR1 SGHAT and CDR2 FQNNGV. Trimming took 3 bases from V and 5 from J, leaving 8 bases between them. The CDR3 totals 12 residues. As DNA, the CDR3 is TGTGCCAGCAGCTTGGAGCGCCACGAGCAGTACTTC. This sequence encodes CASSLERHEQYF.

The rearrangement links TRBV6-1 to TRBJ2-3; weak D call: TRBD1 (6 bases). The V end lost 5 bases, the J end lost 6 bases, and 15 bases lay between the germline ends. This CDR3 contains 14 residues. Germline-derived CDR1 and CDR2 are MNHNS and SASEGT. The DNA of the CDR3 is TGTGCCAGCAGTCTTAGGACAGCCAGGGATACGCAGTATTTT. Protein: CASSLRTARDTQYF.

The V call is TRBV5-1, the J call TRBJ2-1; D might be TRBD2 (5 bases). In germline, CDR1 is SGHRS, CDR2 YFSETQ. The CDR3 covers 16 residues. V was shortened by 3 bases and J by 0 bases, with 13 bases between the two germline ends. The CDR3 nucleotides read TGCGCCAGCAGCTGGTTCGGTGAGGGCTCCTACAATGAGCAGTTCTTC. It encodes CASSWFGEGSYNEQFF.

V gene TRBV18 combines with J gene TRBJ1-2; D is undetermined. Trimming shortened V by 3 bases and J by 3 bases, and 14 bases separated the two germline ends. This CDR3 spans 15 amino acids. The germline V gene has CDR1 KGHSH and CDR2 LQKENI. CDR3 sequence (DNA): TGTGCCAGCTCACCTTATAAGAGGTCGGACTATGGCTACACCTTC. Protein: CASSPYKRSDYGYTF.

The chain recombines TRBV11-2 with TRBJ2-5; D is unclear. Germline CDR1 reads SGHAT; CDR2 reads FQNNGV. The CDR3 contains 13 residues. The ends were cut back, 5 bases at V and 5 bases at J, with 12 bases in the middle. The CDR3 DNA sequence: TGTGCCAGCAGCCCGAACCAGAAGGAGACCCAGTACTTC. Its protein is CASSPNQKETQYF.

This sequence joins TRBV10-3 and TRBJ1-2; D might be TRBD1 (6 bases). The CDR3 sequence is 13 residues long. The V gene's germline CDR1 is ENHRY and CDR2 SYGVKD. V lost 6 bases, J lost 6 bases, and 14 bases lay in between. CDR3 loop: CAIRGETGDGYTF. CDR3 coding DNA: TGTGCCATCAGGGGGGAGACAGGAGATGGCTACACCTTC.

This clone was seen once. This rearrangement joins TRBV9 to TRBJ2-7; 9 positions agree with TRBD1. The germline V gene encodes CDR1 SGDLS and CDR2 YYNGEE. This CDR3 comprises 15 residues. V was pared by 4 bases and J by 6 bases, with 11 bases of the junction left unmatched. CDR3 nucleotides: TGTGCCAGCAGCTTGGGACAGGGTATTGTCGGCGAGCAGTACTTC. Amino acid sequence: CASSLGQGIVGEQYF.

The rearrangement uses TRBV4-2 and TRBJ2-6; D remains ambiguous. With 6 bases removed from V and 3 bases from J, the gap between germline ends came to 3 bases. Germline CDR1 reads LGHNA; CDR2 reads YNFKEQ. CDR3 length: 12 residues. In DNA form, the CDR3 reads TGTGCCAGCAGGGGTGGGGCCAACGTCCTGACTTTC. It yields the protein CASRGGANVLTF.

Only a few counts were recorded for this clone. V gene TRBV7-2 combines with J gene TRBJ2-5; D is possibly TRBD2 (5 bases). With 1 base removed from V and 5 bases from J, the gap between germline ends came to 8 bases. Germline V gene sequence: CDR1 SGHTA, CDR2 FQGNSA. The CDR3 contains 13 residues. CDR3 in DNA: TGTGCCAGCAGCTTAGACGGGGTGGAGACCCAGTACTTC. Its protein product is CASSLDGVETQYF.

A word on this clone: The sample has other DNA sequences that encode this CDR3 too. The chain recombines TRBV9 with TRBJ2-1; 10 nucleotides match TRBD1. The germline CDR1 and CDR2 sequences are SGDLS and YYNGEE. V lost 1 base, J lost 6 bases, and 1 base stayed unmatched. The CDR3 is made up of 14 amino acids. The CDR3 reads CASSVRTGGNEQFF. The DNA of the CDR3 is TGTGCCAGCAGCGTAAGGACAGGGGGCAATGAGCAGTTCTTC.